This TCR beta chain emerged from a study of human T cells and chemical hapten exposure. Time point specified: patch test 1, 2 weeks after DPC sensitization. Treatment in this sample: therapeutic diphenylcyclopropenone sensitization with weekly scalp DPC. This clonotype was seen ten or more times. One entry per CDR3 protein, called by TCRdb with MiXCR from the RACE reads. The sample holds under 450,000 distinct CDR3 sequences; 4.8% are singletons and the top ten take around 2.3%. With 5 bases clipped from V and 9 bases from J, the junction kept 8 bases outside the gene matches. This CDR3 region has 15 residues. Per germline, CDR1 SGHTA and CDR2 FQGNSA.

This clonotype was obtained from a woman aged 45 to 65 with alopecia areata. Some clones in this sample may be carry-over from other donors' samples. The material sequenced was whole blood, taken in connection with sensitization to the hapten diphenylcyclopropenone (DPC). The chain uses TRBV7-2 and TRBJ2-1; 12 bases are shared with TRBD2. This CDR3 is CASSLRLAGAVEQFF. The CDR3 DNA is TGTGCCAGCAGCCTCCGACTAGCGGGGGCCGTTGAGCAGTTCTTC.